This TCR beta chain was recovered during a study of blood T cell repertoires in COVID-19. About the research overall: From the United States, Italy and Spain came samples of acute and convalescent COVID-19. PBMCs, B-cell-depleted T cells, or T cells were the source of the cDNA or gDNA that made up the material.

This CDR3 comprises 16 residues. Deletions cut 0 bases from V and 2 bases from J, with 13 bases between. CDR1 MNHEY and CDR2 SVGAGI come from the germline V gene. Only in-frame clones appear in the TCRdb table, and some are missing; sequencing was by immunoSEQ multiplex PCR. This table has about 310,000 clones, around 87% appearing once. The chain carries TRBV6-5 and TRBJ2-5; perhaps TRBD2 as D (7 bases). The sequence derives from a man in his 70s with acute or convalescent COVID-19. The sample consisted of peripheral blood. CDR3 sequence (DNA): TGTGCCAGCAGTTACTCGAGGGGGGGACTACAAGAGACCCAGTACTTC. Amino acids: CASSYSRGGLQETQYF.